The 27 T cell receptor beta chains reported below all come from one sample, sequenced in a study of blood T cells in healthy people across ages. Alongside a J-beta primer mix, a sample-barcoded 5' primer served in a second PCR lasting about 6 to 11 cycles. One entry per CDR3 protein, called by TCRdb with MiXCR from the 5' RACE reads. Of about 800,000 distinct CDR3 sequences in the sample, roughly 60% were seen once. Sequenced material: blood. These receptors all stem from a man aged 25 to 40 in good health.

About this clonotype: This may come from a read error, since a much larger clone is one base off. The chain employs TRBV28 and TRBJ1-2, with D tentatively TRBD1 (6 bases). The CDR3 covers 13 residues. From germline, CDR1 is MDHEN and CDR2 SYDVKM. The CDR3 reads CASKNVMVGGCTF. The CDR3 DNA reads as TGTGCCAGCAAGAATGTGATGGTCGGGGGCTGCACCTTC.

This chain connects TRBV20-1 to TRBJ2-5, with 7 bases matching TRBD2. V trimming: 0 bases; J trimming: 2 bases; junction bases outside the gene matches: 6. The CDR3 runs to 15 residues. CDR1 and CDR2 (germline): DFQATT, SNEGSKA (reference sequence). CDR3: CSARDGAGKQETQYF. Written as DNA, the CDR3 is TGCAGTGCTAGAGACGGAGCGGGGAAACAAGAGACCCAGTACTTC.

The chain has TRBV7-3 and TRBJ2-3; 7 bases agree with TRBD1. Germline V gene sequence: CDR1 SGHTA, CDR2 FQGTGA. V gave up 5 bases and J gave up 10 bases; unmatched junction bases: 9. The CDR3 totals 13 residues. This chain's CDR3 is CASSPRDRDAQYF. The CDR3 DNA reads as TGTGCCAGCAGCCCCCGGGACAGAGACGCGCAGTATTTT.

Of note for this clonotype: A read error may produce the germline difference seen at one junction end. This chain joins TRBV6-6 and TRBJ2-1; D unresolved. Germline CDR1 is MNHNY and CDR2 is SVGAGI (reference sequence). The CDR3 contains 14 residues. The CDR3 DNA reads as TGTGCCAGCATTTACGCGAGCTCCTACAATGAGCAGTTCTTC. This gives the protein CASIYASSYNEQFF.

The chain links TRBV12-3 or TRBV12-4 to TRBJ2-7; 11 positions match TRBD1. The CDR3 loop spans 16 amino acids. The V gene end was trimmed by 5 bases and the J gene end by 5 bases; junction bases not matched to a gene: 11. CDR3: CASSLSRGQGVHEQYF. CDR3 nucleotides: TGTGCCAGCAGTCTCTCGAGGGGACAGGGGGTTCACGAGCAGTACTTC.

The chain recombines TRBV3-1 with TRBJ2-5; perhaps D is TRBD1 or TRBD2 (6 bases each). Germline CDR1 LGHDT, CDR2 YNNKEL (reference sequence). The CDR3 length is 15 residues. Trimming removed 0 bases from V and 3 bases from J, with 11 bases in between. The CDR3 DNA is TGTGCCAGCAGCCAAGAATGGAGGGGGGAAGAGACCCAGTACTTC. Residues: CASSQEWRGEETQYF.

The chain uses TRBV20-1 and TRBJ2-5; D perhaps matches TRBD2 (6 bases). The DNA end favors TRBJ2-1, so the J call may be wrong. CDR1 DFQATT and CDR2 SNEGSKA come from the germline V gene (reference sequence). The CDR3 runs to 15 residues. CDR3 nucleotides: TGCAGTGCTAGAGATGGAGGGCAGGGCCAAGAGACCCAGTTCTTC. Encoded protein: CSARDGGQGQETQFF.

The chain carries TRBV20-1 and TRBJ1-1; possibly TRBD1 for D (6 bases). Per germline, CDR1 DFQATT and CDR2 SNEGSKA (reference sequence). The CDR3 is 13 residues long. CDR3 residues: CSGAQGLWTEAFF. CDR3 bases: TGCAGCGGGGCCCAGGGGTTGTGGACTGAAGCTTTCTTT.

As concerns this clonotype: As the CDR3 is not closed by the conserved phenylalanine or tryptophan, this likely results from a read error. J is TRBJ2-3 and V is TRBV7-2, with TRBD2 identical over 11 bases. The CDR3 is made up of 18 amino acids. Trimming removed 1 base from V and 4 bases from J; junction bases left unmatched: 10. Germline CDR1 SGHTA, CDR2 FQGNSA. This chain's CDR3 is CASSLDSGSGRAADTQYS. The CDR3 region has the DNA TGTGCCAGCAGCTTAGACAGCGGTAGCGGGAGGGCCGCAGATACGCAGTATTCT.

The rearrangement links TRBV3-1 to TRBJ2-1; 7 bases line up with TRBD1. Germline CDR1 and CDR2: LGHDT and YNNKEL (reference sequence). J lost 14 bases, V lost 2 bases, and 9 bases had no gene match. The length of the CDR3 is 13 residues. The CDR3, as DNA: TGTGCCAGCAGCCAATCGCGAGGGACAGTGGAGTTCTTC. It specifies CASSQSRGTVEFF.

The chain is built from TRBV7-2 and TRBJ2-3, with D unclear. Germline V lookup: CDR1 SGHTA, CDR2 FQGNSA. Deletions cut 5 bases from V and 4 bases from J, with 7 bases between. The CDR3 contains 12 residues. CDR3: CASSQTSDTQYF. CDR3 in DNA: TGTGCCAGCAGCCAAACTTCAGATACGCAGTATTTT.

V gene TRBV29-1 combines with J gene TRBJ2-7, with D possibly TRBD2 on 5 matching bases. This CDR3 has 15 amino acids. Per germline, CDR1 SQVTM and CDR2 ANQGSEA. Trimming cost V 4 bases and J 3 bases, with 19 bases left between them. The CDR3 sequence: CSVAPHQIRGYEQYF. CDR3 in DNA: TGCAGCGTTGCCCCCCACCAAATCCGGGGCTACGAGCAGTACTTC.

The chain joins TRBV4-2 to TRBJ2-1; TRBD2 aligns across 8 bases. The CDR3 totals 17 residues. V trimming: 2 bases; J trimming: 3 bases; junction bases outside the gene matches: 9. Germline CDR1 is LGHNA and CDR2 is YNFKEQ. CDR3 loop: CASSQQAGDRVYNEQFF. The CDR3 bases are TGTGCCAGCAGCCAACAAGCGGGGGACCGAGTCTACAATGAGCAGTTCTTC.

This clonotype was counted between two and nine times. The CDR3 bases are TGTGCCAGCAGCTTACCCGGGTTTGGGGAAACCTACGAGCAGTACTTC. It encodes CASSLPGFGETYEQYF. J is TRBJ2-7 and V is TRBV7-2; D gene unclear. The CDR3 is 16 amino acids. V lost 2 bases, J lost 2 bases, and 16 bases lay in between. Germline lookup yields CDR1 SGHTA and CDR2 FQGNSA. The whole variable domain, filled in from reference TRBV7-2 and TRBJ2-7, reads GAGVSQSPSNKVTEKGKDVELRCDPISGHTALYWYRQSLGQGLEFLIYFQGNSAPDKSGLPSDRFSAERTGGSVSTLTIQRTQQEDSAVYLCASSLPGFGETYEQYFGPGTRLTVT.

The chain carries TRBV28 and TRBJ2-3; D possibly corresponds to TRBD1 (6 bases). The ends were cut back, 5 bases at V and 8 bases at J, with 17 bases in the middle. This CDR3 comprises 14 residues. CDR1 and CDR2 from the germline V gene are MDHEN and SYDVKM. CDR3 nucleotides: TGTGCCAGCAGTATTTACAGGGTATCGGGTACGCAGTATTTT. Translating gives CASSIYRVSGTQYF.

The CDR3 here is CAIRRDDQETQYF. The CDR3 region has the DNA TGTGCCATCAGGCGGGACGACCAAGAGACCCAGTACTTC. The chain joins TRBV10-3 to TRBJ2-5, with D perhaps TRBD2 (6 bases). From germline, CDR1 is ENHRY and CDR2 SYGVKD. V was clipped by 6 bases and J by 0 bases, with 8 bases between them. CDR3 length: 13 residues.

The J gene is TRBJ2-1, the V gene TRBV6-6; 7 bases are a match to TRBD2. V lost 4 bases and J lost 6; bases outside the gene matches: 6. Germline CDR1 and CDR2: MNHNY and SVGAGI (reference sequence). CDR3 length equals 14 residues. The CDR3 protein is CASSSSGDRNEQFF. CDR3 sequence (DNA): TGTGCCAGCAGTTCGAGCGGGGACCGCAATGAGCAGTTCTTC.

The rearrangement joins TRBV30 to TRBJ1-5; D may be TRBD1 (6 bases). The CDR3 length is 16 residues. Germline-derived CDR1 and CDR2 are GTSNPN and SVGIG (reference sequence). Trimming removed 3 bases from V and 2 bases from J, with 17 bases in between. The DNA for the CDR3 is TGTGCCTGGAGGCGGTCTGGGGGCGAAGGCAATCAGCCCCAGCATTTT. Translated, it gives CAWRRSGGEGNQPQHF. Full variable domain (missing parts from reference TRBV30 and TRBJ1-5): SQTIHQWPATLVQPVGSPLSLECTVEGTSNPNLYWYRQAAGRGLQLLFYSVGIGQISSEVPQNLSASRPQDRQFILSSKKLLLSDSGFYLCAWRRSGGEGNQPQHFGDGTRLSIL.

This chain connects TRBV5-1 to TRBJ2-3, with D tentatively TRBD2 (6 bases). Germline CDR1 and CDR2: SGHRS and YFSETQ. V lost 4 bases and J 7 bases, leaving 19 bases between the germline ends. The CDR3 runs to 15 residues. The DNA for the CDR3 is TGCGCCAGCAGCCACCAGGACGGGGGAAGAAATACGCAGTATTTT. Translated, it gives CASSHQDGGRNTQYF.

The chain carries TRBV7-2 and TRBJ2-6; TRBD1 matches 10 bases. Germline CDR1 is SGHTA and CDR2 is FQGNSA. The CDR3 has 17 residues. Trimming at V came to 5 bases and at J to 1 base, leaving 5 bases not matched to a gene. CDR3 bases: TGTGCCAGCAGCCGGACAGGGGGATCATCTGGGGCCAACGTCCTGACTTTC. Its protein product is CASSRTGGSSGANVLTF.

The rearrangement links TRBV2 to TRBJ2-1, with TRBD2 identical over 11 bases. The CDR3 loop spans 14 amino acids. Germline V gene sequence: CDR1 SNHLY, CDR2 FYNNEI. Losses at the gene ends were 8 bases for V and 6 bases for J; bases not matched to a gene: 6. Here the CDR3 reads CASRGLAASNEQFF. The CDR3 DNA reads TGTGCCAGCCGGGGACTAGCGGCCTCCAATGAGCAGTTCTTC.

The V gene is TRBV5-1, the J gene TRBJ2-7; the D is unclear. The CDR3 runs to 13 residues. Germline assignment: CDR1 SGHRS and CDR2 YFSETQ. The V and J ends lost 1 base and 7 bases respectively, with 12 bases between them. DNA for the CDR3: TGCGCCAGCAGCTTGTTTCAGTACAATGAGCAGTACTTC. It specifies CASSLFQYNEQYF.

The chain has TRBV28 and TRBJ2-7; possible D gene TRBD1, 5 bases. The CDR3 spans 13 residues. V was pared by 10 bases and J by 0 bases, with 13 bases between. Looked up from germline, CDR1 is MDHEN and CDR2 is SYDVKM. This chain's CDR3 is CANRKANSYEQYF. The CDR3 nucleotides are TGTGCCAACAGGAAAGCTAACTCCTACGAGCAGTACTTC.

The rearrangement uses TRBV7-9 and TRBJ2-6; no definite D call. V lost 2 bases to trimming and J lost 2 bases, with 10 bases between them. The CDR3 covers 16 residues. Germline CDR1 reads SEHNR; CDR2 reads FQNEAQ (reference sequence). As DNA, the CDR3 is TGTGCCAGCAGCTTATCTAGGCAGACTGGGGCCAACGTCCTGACTTTC. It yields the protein CASSLSRQTGANVLTF.

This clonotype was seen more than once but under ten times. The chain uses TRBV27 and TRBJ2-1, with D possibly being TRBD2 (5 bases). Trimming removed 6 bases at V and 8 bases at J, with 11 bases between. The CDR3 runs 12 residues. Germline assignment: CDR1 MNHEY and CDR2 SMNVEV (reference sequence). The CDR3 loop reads CASRTPGYEQFF. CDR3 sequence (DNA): TGTGCCAGCAGAACGCCGGGGTATGAGCAGTTCTTC.

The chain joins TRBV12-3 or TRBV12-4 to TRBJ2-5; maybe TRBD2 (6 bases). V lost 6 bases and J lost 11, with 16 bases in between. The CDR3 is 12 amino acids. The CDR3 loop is CASSLGRIQQYF. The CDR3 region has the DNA TGTGCCAGCAGCCTCGGGAGAATCCAGCAGTACTTC.

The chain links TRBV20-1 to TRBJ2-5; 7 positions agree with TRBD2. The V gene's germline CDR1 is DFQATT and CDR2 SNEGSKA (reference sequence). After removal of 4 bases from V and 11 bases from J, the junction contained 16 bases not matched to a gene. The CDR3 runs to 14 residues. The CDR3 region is CSATPGLAANEQYF. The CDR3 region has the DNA TGCAGTGCTACCCCCGGGCTAGCGGCCAATGAGCAGTACTTC.